This T cell receptor beta chain was recovered during a study of blood T cell repertoires in COVID-19. At the level of the study: T cells, B-cell-depleted T cells, or PBMCs provided the cDNA or gDNA that served as material.

The authors' processing: Estimation of nucleated cell counts relied on the amplification of reference gene primers. Profiled with immunoSEQ multiplex PCR; TCRdb holds only in-frame clones, not every one. The DNA was the basis for D and trimming; V, J and clone size are from that table. The sample records tens of thousands of clones, approximately 86% being singletons. CDR1 and CDR2 from the germline V gene are KGHSH and LQKENI. CDR3 length: 15 amino acids. V lost 2 bases, J lost 5 bases, and 4 bases stayed unmatched. V usage is TRBV18 and J usage is TRBJ2-1; TRBD2 matches at 9 bases. The sequence derives from a man aged 80 or over with active COVID-19. Sequencing input: peripheral blood. CDR3 loop: CASSPTIAGDNEQFF. CDR3 nucleotide sequence: TGTGCCAGCTCACCAACGATAGCGGGGGACAATGAGCAGTTCTTC.